This TCR beta chain emerged from a study of identical twins. A universal primer site was created by template switching, with the cDNA bearing unique molecular identifiers. TCRdb passed the 5' RACE reads through MiXCR, listing each CDR3 protein once. The sample records 1.5 million to 2 million distinct CDR3 sequences, less than 40% being singletons. A note on this clonotype: The target antigen is unknown.

Notes on the study in general: There is a chance that invariant MAIT and iNKT cells partially muddied zero-insertion analyses. Conclusions were based on cross-sectional statistical analysis, without following the same donors. Fewer insertions marked abundant cord blood beta clonotypes; young adult naive trended weakly, memory not at all.

The TCR sequence derives from a newborn girl in good health. Material for sequencing was cord blood.

CDR3 loop: CASSASGLSSDGYTF. CDR3 DNA: TGTGCCAGCAGCGCCTCGGGCCTTTCCTCGGATGGCTACACCTTC. This chain uses TRBV9 with TRBJ1-2; D call uncertain. The CDR3 is 15 residues long. Germline CDR1 and CDR2: SGDLS and YYNGEE. V was cut by 3 bases and J by 6 bases, with 18 bases left in between.